This TCR beta chain was identified in a study of shared clonotypes between healthy human individuals. As to this clone: What it recognizes is unknown.

Genomic DNA of each subset was evenly split across several immunoSEQ plates. Method: immunoSEQ multiplex PCR; TCRdb's copy keeps in-frame clones and lacks some. The repertoire consists of some 980,000 clones, with 76% occurring once and the leading ten covering roughly 1.5%. Regarding the study as a whole: Sampling included only blood; tissue repertoires likely differ.

The CDR3 contains 13 residues. Germline V gene data show CDR1 as SGHNT and CDR2 as YYREEE (reference sequence). V was cut by 4 bases and J by 7 bases, with 14 bases left in between. Those who donated, Caucasian adults without exception, all lived in Nashville, Tennessee. The material sequenced was memory CD4+ T cells sorted from blood. Subset meaning: CD45RA-negative fraction. This rearrangement joins TRBV5-4 to TRBJ1-1; D is possibly TRBD1 (6 bases). This TCR was sampled from a man aged 18-30 years in good health. CDR3 in amino acids: CASSPTGDREAFF. The CDR3 nucleotides are TGTGCCAGCAGCCCGACAGGAGACCGTGAAGCTTTCTTT.